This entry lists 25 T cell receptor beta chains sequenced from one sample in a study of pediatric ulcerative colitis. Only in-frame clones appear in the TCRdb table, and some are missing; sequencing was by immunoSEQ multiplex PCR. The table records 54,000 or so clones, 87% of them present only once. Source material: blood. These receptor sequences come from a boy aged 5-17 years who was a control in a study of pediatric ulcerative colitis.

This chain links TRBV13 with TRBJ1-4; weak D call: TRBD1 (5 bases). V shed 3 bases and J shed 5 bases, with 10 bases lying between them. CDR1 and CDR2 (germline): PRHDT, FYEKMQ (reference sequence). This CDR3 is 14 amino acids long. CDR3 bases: TGTGCCAGCAGCTTCAGGGTCTTAAATGAAAAACTGTTTTTT. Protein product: CASSFRVLNEKLFF.

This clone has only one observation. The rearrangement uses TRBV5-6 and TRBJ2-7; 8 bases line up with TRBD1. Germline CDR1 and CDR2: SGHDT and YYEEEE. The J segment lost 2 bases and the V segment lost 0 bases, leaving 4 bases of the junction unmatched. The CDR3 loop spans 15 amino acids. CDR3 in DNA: TGTGCCAGCAGCTTGGCCCCCAGGGGGCCCTACGAGCAGTACTTC. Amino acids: CASSLAPRGPYEQYF.

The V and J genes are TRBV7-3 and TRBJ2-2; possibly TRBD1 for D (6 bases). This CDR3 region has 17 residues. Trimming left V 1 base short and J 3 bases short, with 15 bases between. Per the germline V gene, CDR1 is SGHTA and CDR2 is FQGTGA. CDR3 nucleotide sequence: TGTGCCAGCAGCTTAAATCCCCACAGGGCGGACACCGGGGAGCTGTTTTTT. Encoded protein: CASSLNPHRADTGELFF.

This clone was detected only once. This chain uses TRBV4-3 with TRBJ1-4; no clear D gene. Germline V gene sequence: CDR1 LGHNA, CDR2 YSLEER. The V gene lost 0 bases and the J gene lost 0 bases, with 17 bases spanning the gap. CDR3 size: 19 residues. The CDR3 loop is CASSQDLAYYGATNEKLFF. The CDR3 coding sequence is TGCGCCAGCAGCCAAGATTTAGCCTACTATGGGGCAACTAATGAAAAACTGTTTTTT.

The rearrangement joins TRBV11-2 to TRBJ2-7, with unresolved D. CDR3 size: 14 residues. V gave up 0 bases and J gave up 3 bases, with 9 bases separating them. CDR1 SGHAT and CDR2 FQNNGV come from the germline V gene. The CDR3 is CASSLDPFFYEQYF. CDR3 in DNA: TGTGCCAGCAGCTTAGACCCTTTTTTCTACGAGCAGTACTTC.

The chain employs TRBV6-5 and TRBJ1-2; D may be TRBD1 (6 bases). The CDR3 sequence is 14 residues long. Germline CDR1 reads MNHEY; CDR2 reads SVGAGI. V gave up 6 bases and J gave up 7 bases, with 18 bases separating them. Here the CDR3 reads CASRRAGTLGGYTF. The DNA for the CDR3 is TGTGCCAGCAGGAGAGCCGGGACATTAGGTGGCTACACCTTC.

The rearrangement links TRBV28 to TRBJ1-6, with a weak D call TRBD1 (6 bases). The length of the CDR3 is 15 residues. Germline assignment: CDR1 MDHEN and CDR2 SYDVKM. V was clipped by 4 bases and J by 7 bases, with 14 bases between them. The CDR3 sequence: CASSSTGSGNSPLHF. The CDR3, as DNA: TGTGCCAGCAGTTCAACAGGGTCGGGGAATTCACCCCTCCACTTT.

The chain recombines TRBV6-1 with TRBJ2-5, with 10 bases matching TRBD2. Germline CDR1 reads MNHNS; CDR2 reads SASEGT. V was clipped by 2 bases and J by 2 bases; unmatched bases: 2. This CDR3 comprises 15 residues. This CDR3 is CASSELAGVQETQYF. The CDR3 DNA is TGTGCCAGCAGTGAACTAGCGGGAGTTCAAGAGACCCAGTACTTC.

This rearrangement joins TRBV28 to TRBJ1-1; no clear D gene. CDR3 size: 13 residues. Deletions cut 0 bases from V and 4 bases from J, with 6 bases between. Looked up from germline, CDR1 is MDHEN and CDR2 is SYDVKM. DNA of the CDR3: TGTGCCAGCAGTTTATGGGGAAGCACTGAAGCTTTCTTT. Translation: CASSLWGSTEAFF.

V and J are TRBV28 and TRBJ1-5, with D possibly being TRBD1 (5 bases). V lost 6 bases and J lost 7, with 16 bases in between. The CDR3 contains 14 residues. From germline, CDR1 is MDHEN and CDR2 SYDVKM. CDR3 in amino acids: CASRLLRVSQPQHF. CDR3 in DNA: TGTGCCAGCAGACTGCTCAGGGTATCGCAGCCCCAGCATTTT.

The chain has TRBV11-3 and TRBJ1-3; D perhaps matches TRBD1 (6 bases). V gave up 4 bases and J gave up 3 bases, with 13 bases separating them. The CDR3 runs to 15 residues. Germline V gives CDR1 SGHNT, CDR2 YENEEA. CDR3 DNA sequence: TGTGCCAGCAGCTCGAGGGGGAATGATGGAAACACCATATATTTT. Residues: CASSSRGNDGNTIYF.

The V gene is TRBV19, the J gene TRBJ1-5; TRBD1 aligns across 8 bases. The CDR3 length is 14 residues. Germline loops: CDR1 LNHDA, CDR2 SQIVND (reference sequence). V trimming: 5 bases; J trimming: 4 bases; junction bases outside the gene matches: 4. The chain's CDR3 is CASSETGGNQPQHF. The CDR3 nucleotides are TGTGCCAGTAGTGAAACAGGGGGGAATCAGCCCCAGCATTTT.

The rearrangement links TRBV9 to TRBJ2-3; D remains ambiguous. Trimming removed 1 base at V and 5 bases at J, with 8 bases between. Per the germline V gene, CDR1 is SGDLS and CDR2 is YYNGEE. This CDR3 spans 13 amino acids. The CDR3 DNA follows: TGTGCCAGCAGCGTATTTACTCGAGATACGCAGTATTTT. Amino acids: CASSVFTRDTQYF.

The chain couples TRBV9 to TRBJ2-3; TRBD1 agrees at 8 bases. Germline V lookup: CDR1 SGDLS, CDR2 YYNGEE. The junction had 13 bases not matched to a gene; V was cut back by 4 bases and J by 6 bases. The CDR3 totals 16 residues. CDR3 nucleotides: TGTGCCAGCAGCTCTACCGGGACAGGACCCCCCGATACGCAGTATTTT. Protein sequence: CASSSTGTGPPDTQYF.

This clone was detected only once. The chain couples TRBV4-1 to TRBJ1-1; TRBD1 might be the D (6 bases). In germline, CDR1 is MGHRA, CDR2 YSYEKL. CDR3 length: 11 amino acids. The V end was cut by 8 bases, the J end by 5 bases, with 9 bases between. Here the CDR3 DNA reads TGCGCCAGCCGACAGGCGACTGAAGCTTTCTTT. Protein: CASRQATEAFF.

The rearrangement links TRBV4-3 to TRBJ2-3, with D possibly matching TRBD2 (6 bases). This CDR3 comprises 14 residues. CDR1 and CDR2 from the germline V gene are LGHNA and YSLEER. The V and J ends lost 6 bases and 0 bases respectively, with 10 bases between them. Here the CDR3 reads CASSRESSTDTQYF. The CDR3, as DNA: TGCGCCAGCAGTCGGGAGTCTAGCACAGATACGCAGTATTTT.

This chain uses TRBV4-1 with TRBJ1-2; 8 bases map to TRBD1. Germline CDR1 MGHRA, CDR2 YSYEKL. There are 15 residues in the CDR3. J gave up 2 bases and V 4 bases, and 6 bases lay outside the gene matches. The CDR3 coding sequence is TGCGCCAGCAGCCCACCGGACAGGGCAAACTATGGCTACACCTTC. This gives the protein CASSPPDRANYGYTF.

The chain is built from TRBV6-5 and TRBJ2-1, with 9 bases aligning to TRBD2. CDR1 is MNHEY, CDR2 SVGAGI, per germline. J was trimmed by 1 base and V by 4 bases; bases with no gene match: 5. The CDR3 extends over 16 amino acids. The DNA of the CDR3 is TGTGCCAGCAGTTCCCAGACTAGCGGTTCCTACAATGAGCAGTTCTTC. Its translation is CASSSQTSGSYNEQFF.

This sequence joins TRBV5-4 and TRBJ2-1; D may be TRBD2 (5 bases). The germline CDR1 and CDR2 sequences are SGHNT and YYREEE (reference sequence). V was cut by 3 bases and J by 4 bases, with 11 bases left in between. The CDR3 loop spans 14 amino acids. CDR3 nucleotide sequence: TGTGCCAGCAGCTCCCAGCGGAATTACAATGAGCAGTTCTTC. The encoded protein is CASSSQRNYNEQFF. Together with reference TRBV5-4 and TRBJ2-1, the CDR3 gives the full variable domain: ETGVTQSPTHLIKTRGQQVTLRCSSQSGHNTVSWYQQALGQGPQFIFQYYREEENGRGNFPPRFSGLQFPNYSSELNVNALELDDSALYLCASSSQRNYNEQFFGPGTRLTVL.

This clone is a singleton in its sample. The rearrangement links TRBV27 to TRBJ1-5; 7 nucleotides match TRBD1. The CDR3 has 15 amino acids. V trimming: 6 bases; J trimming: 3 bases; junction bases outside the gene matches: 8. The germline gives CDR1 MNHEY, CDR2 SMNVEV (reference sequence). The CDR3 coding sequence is TGTGCCAGCAGCCTACTGGGGACAGACAATCAGCCCCAGCATTTT. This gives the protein CASSLLGTDNQPQHF.

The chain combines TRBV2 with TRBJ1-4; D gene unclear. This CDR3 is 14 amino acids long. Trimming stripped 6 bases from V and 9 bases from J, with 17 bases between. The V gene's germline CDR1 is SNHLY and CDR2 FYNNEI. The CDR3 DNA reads TGTGCCAGCAGGAAGGACGTCCCAAATAAAAAACTGTTTTTT. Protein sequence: CASRKDVPNKKLFF.

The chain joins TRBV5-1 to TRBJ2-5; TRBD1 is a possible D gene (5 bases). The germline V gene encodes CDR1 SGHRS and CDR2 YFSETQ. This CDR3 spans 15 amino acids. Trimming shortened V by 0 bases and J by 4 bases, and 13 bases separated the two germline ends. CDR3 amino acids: CASSLAAGPVETQYF. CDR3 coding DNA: TGCGCCAGCAGCTTGGCCGCAGGGCCGGTAGAGACCCAGTACTTC.

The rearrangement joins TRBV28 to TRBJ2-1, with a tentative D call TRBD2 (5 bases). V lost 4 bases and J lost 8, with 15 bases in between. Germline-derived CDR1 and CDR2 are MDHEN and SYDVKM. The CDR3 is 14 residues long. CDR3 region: CASSSLAIFHEQFF. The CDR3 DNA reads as TGTGCCAGCAGTTCCCTAGCTATCTTCCATGAGCAGTTCTTC. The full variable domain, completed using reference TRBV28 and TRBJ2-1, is DVKVTQSSRYLVKRTGEKVFLECVQDMDHENMFWYRQDPGLGLRLIYFSYDVKMKEKGDIPEGYSVSREKKERFSLILESASTNQTSMYLCASSSLAIFHEQFFGPGTRLTVL.

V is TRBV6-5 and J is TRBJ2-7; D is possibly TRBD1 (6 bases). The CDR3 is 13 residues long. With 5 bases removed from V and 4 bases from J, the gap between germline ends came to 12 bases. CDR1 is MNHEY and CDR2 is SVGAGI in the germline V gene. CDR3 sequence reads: CASSLNRVYEQYF. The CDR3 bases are TGTGCCAGCAGTCTAAACAGGGTGTACGAGCAGTACTTC.

The chain's CDR3 is CASSDGGGADTQYF. The CDR3 coding sequence is TGTGCCAGCAGCGATGGGGGGGGAGCAGATACGCAGTATTTT. The rearrangement links TRBV5-8 to TRBJ2-3, with 7 bases matching TRBD2. J lost 4 bases, V lost 4 bases, and 6 bases had no gene match. CDR3 length: 14 amino acids. From germline, CDR1 is SGHTS and CDR2 YDEGEE.